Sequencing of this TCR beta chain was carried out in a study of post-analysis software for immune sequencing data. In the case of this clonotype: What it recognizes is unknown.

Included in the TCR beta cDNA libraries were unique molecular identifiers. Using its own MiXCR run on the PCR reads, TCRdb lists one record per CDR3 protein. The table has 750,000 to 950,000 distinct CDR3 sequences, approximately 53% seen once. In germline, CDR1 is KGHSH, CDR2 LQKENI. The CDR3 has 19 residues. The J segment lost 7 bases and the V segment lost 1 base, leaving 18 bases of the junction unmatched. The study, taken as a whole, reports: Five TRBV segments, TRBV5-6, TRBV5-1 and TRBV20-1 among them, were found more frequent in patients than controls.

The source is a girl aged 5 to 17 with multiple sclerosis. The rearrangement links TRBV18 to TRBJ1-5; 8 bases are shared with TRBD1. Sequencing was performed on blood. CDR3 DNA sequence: TGTGCCAGCTCACCACGGGCGGTTCCTAGACAGGGGTTAATACAGCCCCAGCATTTT. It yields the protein CASSPRAVPRQGLIQPQHF.